The 5 T cell receptor beta chains below come from one sample, sequenced in a study of blood T cell repertoires in COVID-19. The table came from immunoSEQ multiplex PCR; TCRdb's copy has only in-frame clones and leaves some out. The data hold approximately 44,000 clones, with approximately 94% observed a single time. Sequenced sample: peripheral blood. All receptors derive from a man aged 45-60 years with COVID-19, enrolled during active disease.

The V call is TRBV7-2, the J call TRBJ1-4; TRBD1 aligns across 10 bases. CDR3 length: 18 residues. The germline V gene has CDR1 SGHTA and CDR2 FQGNSA. The V gene end was trimmed by 0 bases and the J gene end by 8 bases; junction bases not matched to a gene: 12. The chain's CDR3 is CASSLALGWGQGREKLFF. CDR3 coding DNA: TGTGCCAGCAGCTTAGCGCTTGGATGGGGACAGGGGAGGGAAAAACTGTTTTTT.

This clone was detected only once. The chain recombines TRBV5-1 with TRBJ2-2; D may be TRBD1 (5 bases). Trimming took 2 bases from V and 5 from J, leaving 16 bases between them. Germline values: CDR1 SGHRS, CDR2 YFSETQ. This CDR3 spans 16 amino acids. CDR3 protein: CASSFSKGLGTGELFF. DNA of the CDR3: TGCGCCAGCAGCTTTTCCAAGGGGCTAGGAACCGGGGAGCTGTTTTTT.

The chain is built from TRBV4-1 and TRBJ1-4; 12 positions agree with TRBD1. Losses at the gene ends were 3 bases for V and 7 bases for J; bases not matched to a gene: 6. Germline CDR1 is MGHRA and CDR2 is YSYEKL. This CDR3 spans 16 amino acids. CDR3 in DNA: TGCGCCAGCAGCCAGGGACAGGGGGCGAATCTTGAAAAACTGTTTTTT. It encodes CASSQGQGANLEKLFF.

The chain recombines TRBV24-1 with TRBJ1-1; 8 bases align to TRBD1. V shed 1 base and J 3 bases; nucleotides not matched to a gene: 3. The germline CDR1 and CDR2 sequences are KGHDR and SFDVKD. This CDR3 comprises 15 residues. The CDR3 DNA reads as TGTGCCACCAGTGATTTATCGGGACAGGACACTGAAGCTTTCTTT. Protein: CATSDLSGQDTEAFF.

This clone has a single count. J is TRBJ2-3 and V is TRBV5-1, with 11 bases identical to TRBD2. The CDR3 loop spans 16 amino acids. J was trimmed by 3 bases and V by 0 bases; bases with no gene match: 3. Germline CDR1 SGHRS, CDR2 YFSETQ. The DNA of the CDR3 is TGCGCCAGCAGCTTGGCGACTAGCGGGACGACAGATACGCAGTATTTT. As protein: CASSLATSGTTDTQYF.